This T cell receptor (beta chain) was captured in a study of blood T cell repertoires in COVID-19. The sample holds a few counts of this clone. Germline trimming cut 10 bases from V and 7 bases from J; bases unmatched to any gene: 17. The CDR3 spans 16 residues. Germline CDR1 SNHLY, CDR2 FYNNEI. Original processing notes: Researchers report that nucleated cell counts were estimated from reference gene primer amplification. Profiling relied on immunoSEQ multiplex PCR, and the TCRdb table lists in-frame clones only, not all of them. The DNA gave D and trimming, while V, J and clone size come from that table. The sample has about 300,000 clones, 65% to 90% seen once. Self-reported history from a screening survey and questionnaire set each donor's cohort.

This chain joins TRBV2 and TRBJ2-7; TRBD2 matches at 12 bases. Sequenced: PBMCs or T cells enriched from blood (not recorded which). This TCR was sampled from a woman aged 18-30 years who had recovered from COVID-19. The chain's CDR3 is CAIIGPTSGSTGEQYF. CDR3 coding DNA: TGTGCCATCATAGGGCCGACTAGCGGGAGTACTGGGGAGCAGTACTTC.